This passage covers 17 T cell receptor beta chains from one sample sequenced in a study of blood T cell repertoires in COVID-19. Using immunoSEQ multiplex PCR, the repertoire was profiled, and TCRdb retains in-frame clones only, with some absent. The data show more than 20,000 clones, less than 85% seen once. The sequenced sample was peripheral blood. These receptors came from a man between 60 and 75 years old with active COVID-19.

This chain joins TRBV7-2 and TRBJ2-7; tentative D call: TRBD2 (5 bases). V was clipped by 5 bases and J by 7 bases, with 18 bases between them. This CDR3 comprises 14 residues. CDR1 and CDR2 (germline): SGHTA, FQGNSA. DNA for the CDR3: TGTGCCAGCAGCAACCACGGGGTCGCGGGTGAGCAGTACTTC. Protein sequence: CASSNHGVAGEQYF. Drawing the rest from reference TRBV7-2 and TRBJ2-7, the complete variable domain is GAGVSQSPSNKVTEKGKDVELRCDPISGHTALYWYRQSLGQGLEFLIYFQGNSAPDKSGLPSDRFSAERTGGSVSTLTIQRTQQEDSAVYLCASSNHGVAGEQYFGPGTRLTVT.

V is TRBV5-1 and J is TRBJ1-3, with D perhaps TRBD1 (5 bases). The germline V and J ends were trimmed by 0 bases and 0 bases, with 7 bases remaining between them. CDR3 length: 15 residues. In germline, CDR1 is SGHRS, CDR2 YFSETQ. The CDR3 reads CASSLAGGSGNTIYF. In DNA, the CDR3 is TGCGCCAGCAGCTTGGCCGGGGGCTCTGGAAACACCATATATTTT.

The rearrangement links TRBV9 to TRBJ1-2; D not resolved. V lost 0 bases and J 3 bases, leaving 6 bases between the germline ends. There are 13 residues in the CDR3. Germline-derived CDR1 and CDR2 are SGDLS and YYNGEE. For the CDR3, the DNA is TGTGCCAGCAGCGTAGGTCAGGACTATGGCTACACCTTC. It encodes CASSVGQDYGYTF.

The CDR3 loop is CATRMGGFDEQYF. CDR3 DNA sequence: TGCGCCACCCGAATGGGGGGGTTTGACGAGCAGTACTTC. The J gene is TRBJ2-7, the V gene TRBV5-1, with 7 nucleotides matching TRBD2. The CDR3 is made up of 13 amino acids. V lost 9 bases and J lost 5; bases outside the gene matches: 11. Germline V gene sequence: CDR1 SGHRS, CDR2 YFSETQ.

The chain carries TRBV4-3 and TRBJ2-2; 7 bases are shared with TRBD2. The J segment lost 4 bases and the V segment lost 7 bases, leaving 12 bases of the junction unmatched. The CDR3 runs to 16 residues. CDR1 is LGHNA, CDR2 YSLEER, per germline. This chain's CDR3 is CASNNPGERGTGELFF. CDR3 bases: TGCGCCAGCAACAACCCCGGAGAGCGGGGCACCGGGGAGCTGTTTTTT.

The chain combines TRBV5-4 with TRBJ2-5; D is possibly TRBD2 (6 bases). Germline V gives CDR1 SGHNT, CDR2 YYREEE (reference sequence). The CDR3 spans 17 residues. Trimming removed 0 bases at V and 1 base at J, with 16 bases between. The CDR3 nucleotides read TGTGCCAGCAGCTTGGAGGGAGCCAGCGGGCCCCAAGAGACCCAGTACTTC. This translates into CASSLEGASGPQETQYF.

The chain combines TRBV4-1 with TRBJ2-3; TRBD1 is a possible D gene (6 bases). Deletions cut 1 base from V and 3 bases from J, with 14 bases between. Germline V gene sequence: CDR1 MGHRA, CDR2 YSYEKL. The CDR3 has 16 residues. The CDR3: CASSQGSAGATDTQYF. CDR3 DNA sequence: TGCGCCAGCAGCCAAGGGTCTGCAGGGGCAACAGATACGCAGTATTTT.

This chain links TRBV6-6 with TRBJ2-7; 8 nucleotides align to TRBD2. This CDR3 spans 14 amino acids. The germline CDR1 and CDR2 sequences are MNHNY and SVGAGI (reference sequence). V was clipped by 3 bases and J by 2 bases; unmatched bases: 3. This CDR3 reads CASSYVGRAYEQYF. The CDR3 coding sequence is TGTGCCAGCAGTTATGTCGGGAGGGCCTACGAGCAGTACTTC.

The chain has TRBV7-2 and TRBJ2-7; 8 bases map to TRBD2. The germline CDR1 and CDR2 sequences are SGHTA and FQGNSA. Germline trimming cut 4 bases from V and 6 bases from J; bases unmatched to any gene: 8. CDR3 length equals 14 residues. The CDR3 reads CASSYGFREGEQYF. CDR3 in DNA: TGTGCCAGCAGCTACGGCTTCCGGGAGGGCGAGCAGTACTTC.

The chain combines TRBV5-5 with TRBJ1-3; D gene unclear. This CDR3 has 16 residues. Germline CDR1 SGHKS, CDR2 YYEKEE (reference sequence). Trimming shortened V by 1 base and J by 0 bases, and 11 bases separated the two germline ends. CDR3 loop: CASSLKEGLSGNTIYF. The CDR3 nucleotides read TGTGCCAGCAGCTTGAAGGAGGGTCTCTCTGGAAACACCATATATTTT.

V usage is TRBV19 and J usage is TRBJ2-7, with 9 bases identical to TRBD2. Germline V gives CDR1 LNHDA, CDR2 SQIVND (reference sequence). The CDR3 is made up of 16 amino acids. J lost 7 bases, V lost 3 bases, and 13 bases had no gene match. The CDR3 protein is CASSMFGGRDPGEQYF. In nucleotides, the CDR3 is TGTGCCAGTAGTATGTTTGGCGGGAGGGATCCGGGGGAGCAGTACTTC. Full variable domain (remainder filled in from reference TRBV19 and TRBJ2-7): DGGITQSPKYLFRKEGQNVTLSCEQNLNHDAMYWYRQDPGQGLRLIYYSQIVNDFQKGDIAEGYSVSREKKESFPLTVTSAQKNPTAFYLCASSMFGGRDPGEQYFGPGTRLTVT.

The chain carries TRBV7-9 and TRBJ2-7, with D perhaps matching TRBD1 (6 bases). Trimming pared 5 bases from V and 7 bases from J, leaving 18 bases between. The CDR3 runs to 14 residues. The germline V gene encodes CDR1 SEHNR and CDR2 FQNEAQ (reference sequence). The CDR3 sequence is CASSIRDIFREQYF. The CDR3, as DNA: TGTGCCAGCAGCATCCGGGACATTTTTCGGGAGCAGTACTTC.

The chain couples TRBV30 to TRBJ2-7, with 13 bases matching TRBD2. The CDR3 runs to 14 residues. Germline V CDR1 and CDR2: GTSNPN, SVGIG (reference sequence). With 4 bases clipped from V and 2 bases from J, the junction kept 2 bases outside the gene matches. The DNA of the CDR3 is TGTGCCTGGACCACTAGCGGGAGGGCCTACGAGCAGTACTTC. Translation: CAWTTSGRAYEQYF.

This clone was counted a few times. The J gene is TRBJ2-7, the V gene TRBV6-1, with 10 nucleotides matching TRBD2. From germline, CDR1 is MNHNS and CDR2 SASEGT. The CDR3 covers 15 residues. V trimming: 3 bases; J trimming: 2 bases; junction bases outside the gene matches: 4. CDR3 loop: CASSENLAGAYEQYF. Written as DNA, the CDR3 is TGTGCCAGCAGTGAGAACCTAGCGGGGGCCTACGAGCAGTACTTC.

This clone was found once. CDR3 protein: CARKEGARETQYF. For the CDR3, the DNA is TGTGCCCGTAAGGAGGGGGCGCGGGAGACCCAGTACTTC. This chain connects TRBV2 to TRBJ2-5, with D possibly being TRBD1 (7 bases). This CDR3 has 13 amino acids. The V and J ends lost 11 bases and 5 bases respectively, with 18 bases between them. Germline loops: CDR1 SNHLY, CDR2 FYNNEI. The full variable domain, in which reference TRBV2 and TRBJ2-5 provide the parts outside the CDR3, is EPEVTQTPSHQVTQMGQEVILRCVPISNHLYFYWYRQILGQKVEFLVSFYNNEISEKSEIFDDQFSVERPDGSNFTLKIRSTKLEDSAMYFCARKEGARETQYFGPGTRLLVL.

V usage is TRBV11-2 and J usage is TRBJ1-1; 12 bases align to TRBD1. CDR1 and CDR2 (germline): SGHAT, FQNNGV. The CDR3 loop spans 14 amino acids. V trimming: 3 bases; J trimming: 6 bases; junction bases outside the gene matches: 2. This CDR3 reads CASSFGTGGPEAFF. The CDR3 bases are TGTGCCAGCAGCTTCGGGACAGGGGGCCCTGAAGCTTTCTTT.

The genes are TRBV10-2 and TRBJ1-4; D gene ambiguous. Germline values: CDR1 WSHSY, CDR2 SAAADI. Trimming pared 8 bases from V and 8 bases from J, leaving 9 bases between. The CDR3 runs to 11 residues. The CDR3 sequence: CASGRGEKLFF. CDR3 nucleotide sequence: TGCGCCAGCGGCAGAGGGGAAAAACTGTTTTTT.